The source of this TCR beta chain is a study of blood T cell repertoires in COVID-19. Study-level background: The cDNA or gDNA used as material had been derived from T cells, B-cell-depleted T cells, or PBMCs.

As handled by the study authors: Amplified reference gene primers provided the basis for estimating nucleated cell counts. The assay was immunoSEQ multiplex PCR, and TCRdb's table has in-frame clones only and misses some. For V, J and clone size, that table is used; D and trimming come from the DNA. The sample consists of under 300,000 clones, roughly 86% of them appearing once. Sequenced input: peripheral blood. The sequence was collected from a man aged 80 or over with acute or convalescent COVID-19.

CDR3: CASSSRYGMNTEAFF. The CDR3 nucleotides read TGTGCCAGCAGCTCCCGATACGGGATGAACACTGAAGCTTTCTTT. The rearrangement joins TRBV5-4 to TRBJ1-1; D unclear. The CDR3 has 15 amino acids. CDR1 is SGHNT and CDR2 is YYREEE in the germline V gene (reference sequence). V shed 3 bases and J shed 0 bases, with 12 bases lying between them.